Following are 27 T cell receptor beta chains from one sample sequenced in a study of T cell responses to AZD1222 COVID-19 vaccine. The protocol was immunoSEQ multiplex PCR, while the TCRdb copy is restricted to in-frame clones and leaves out a portion. The table shows 65,000 to 80,000 clones, with more than 90% occurring only once. This specimen was peripheral blood, taken on day 0 of AZD1222 vaccination. The source is an adult in good health.

This clone was counted between two and nine times. The rearrangement joins TRBV7-2 to TRBJ2-7; weak D call: TRBD1 (7 bases). CDR1 and CDR2 (germline): SGHTA, FQGNSA. The CDR3 consists of 16 residues. V was cut by 7 bases and J by 8 bases, with 27 bases left in between. The CDR3 here is CASIRAGGTDTLQQYF. CDR3 coding DNA: TGTGCCAGCATCCGGGCAGGGGGGACGGACACACTCCAGCAGTACTTC.

The rearrangement links TRBV11-2 to TRBJ1-2; D is ambiguous. The germline gives CDR1 SGHAT, CDR2 FQNNGV. V was trimmed by 1 base and J by 3 bases, leaving 3 bases between them. This CDR3 is 12 amino acids long. The chain's CDR3 is CASSLGYYGYTF. The CDR3 DNA follows: TGTGCCAGCAGCTTAGGGTACTATGGCTACACCTTC.

This chain links TRBV27 with TRBJ1-2; TRBD1 aligns across 7 bases. Germline-derived CDR1 and CDR2 are MNHEY and SMNVEV (reference sequence). J gave up 7 bases and V 5 bases, and 7 bases lay outside the gene matches. This CDR3 spans 13 amino acids. CDR3 DNA: TGTGCCAGCAGTACCGACAGGGCAGGTGGCTACACCTTC. Translating it yields CASSTDRAGGYTF.

The rearrangement joins TRBV12-3 or TRBV12-4 to TRBJ1-5; 7 nucleotides line up with TRBD1. The CDR3 sequence is 13 residues long. Trimming removed 5 bases from V and 7 bases from J; junction bases left unmatched: 5. The CDR3 region is CASSLGTAQPQHF. CDR3 sequence (DNA): TGTGCCAGCAGTCTGGGGACAGCCCAGCCCCAGCATTTT.

The table lists this clone with a few counts. The rearrangement uses TRBV18 and TRBJ1-1; no clear D gene. This CDR3 has 16 amino acids. V gave up 0 bases and J gave up 1 base, with 12 bases separating them. The V gene's germline CDR1 is KGHSH and CDR2 LQKENI. The CDR3, as DNA: TGTGCCAGCTCACCACCGTCCTACACTGGGAACACTGAAGCTTTCTTT. Translating gives CASSPPSYTGNTEAFF.

The chain carries TRBV28 and TRBJ2-5; D possibly matches TRBD1 or TRBD2 (5 bases each). The germline V and J ends were trimmed by 10 bases and 5 bases, with 17 bases remaining between them. CDR3 size: 13 residues. CDR1 MDHEN and CDR2 SYDVKM come from the germline V gene. The CDR3: CATRDPIGETQYF. DNA for the CDR3: TGTGCCACCCGGGACCCCATCGGGGAGACCCAGTACTTC.

This chain joins TRBV30 and TRBJ2-5; TRBD2 matches at 11 bases. Germline V CDR1 and CDR2: GTSNPN, SVGIG (reference sequence). The length of the CDR3 is 17 residues. V shed 3 bases, J shed 2 bases, and the junction held 11 bases outside the gene matches. CDR3 sequence: CAWRGMGLAAPQETQYF. The DNA of the CDR3 is TGTGCCTGGAGGGGGATGGGACTAGCGGCCCCACAAGAGACCCAGTACTTC. Full variable domain (missing parts from reference TRBV30 and TRBJ2-5): SQTIHQWPATLVQPVGSPLSLECTVEGTSNPNLYWYRQAAGRGLQLLFYSVGIGQISSEVPQNLSASRPQDRQFILSSKKLLLSDSGFYLCAWRGMGLAAPQETQYFGPGTRLLVL.

This clone showed up just once. The chain employs TRBV27 and TRBJ1-6; 8 bases line up with TRBD1. Per germline, CDR1 MNHEY and CDR2 SMNVEV (reference sequence). This CDR3 comprises 15 residues. V lost 3 bases, J lost 8 bases, and 6 bases stayed unmatched. The CDR3 is CASSFGQGGDSPLHF. The CDR3 DNA follows: TGTGCCAGCAGTTTCGGACAGGGAGGGGATTCACCCCTCCACTTT.

The CDR3 DNA is TGTGCCAGCAGCAAAGGGACAGGGAGCGTTACTAATGAAAAACTGTTTTTT. Translated, it gives CASSKGTGSVTNEKLFF. The chain carries TRBV21-1 and TRBJ1-4; the table's D call, TRBD1, was not checked against the DNA. TRBV21-1 is a recognized pseudogene. This CDR3 comprises 17 residues.

The chain has TRBV27 and TRBJ2-2; tentative D call: TRBD2 (5 bases). The CDR3 runs 13 residues. Germline assignment: CDR1 MNHEY and CDR2 SMNVEV (reference sequence). Trimming removed 4 bases at V and 6 bases at J, with 9 bases between. Written as DNA, the CDR3 is TGTGCCAGCAGTTACGGGGTAGCCGGGGAGCTGTTTTTT. It yields the protein CASSYGVAGELFF.

The genes are TRBV10-3 and TRBJ2-3, with 11 bases matching TRBD2. V gave up 7 bases and J gave up 1 base; unmatched junction bases: 4. Germline V gene sequence: CDR1 ENHRY, CDR2 SYGVKD. The CDR3 length is 15 residues. The CDR3 loop reads CAITPGLAGTDTQYF. Here the CDR3 DNA reads TGTGCCATCACCCCGGGACTAGCGGGCACAGATACGCAGTATTTT.

The J gene is TRBJ1-3, the V gene TRBV6-6; D possibly corresponds to TRBD1 (5 bases). Trimming pared 6 bases from V and 4 bases from J, leaving 16 bases between. There are 15 residues in the CDR3. Germline values: CDR1 MNHNY, CDR2 SVGAGI (reference sequence). The CDR3 is CASRITPGSGNTIYF. In nucleotides, the CDR3 is TGTGCCAGCAGAATCACCCCAGGGTCCGGAAACACCATATATTTT.

The chain carries TRBV5-1 and TRBJ1-2; TRBD1 matches 9 bases. Germline V gene lookup returns CDR1 SGHRS and CDR2 YFSETQ. The CDR3 is 17 residues long. The junction had 14 bases not matched to a gene; V was cut back by 1 base and J by 7 bases. CDR3 bases: TGCGCCAGCAGCTTGATGGGACAGGGTATGTTTTCGGGTGGCTACACCTTC. Translating gives CASSLMGQGMFSGGYTF.

This clone has a handful of counts. The chain is built from TRBV4-1 and TRBJ1-1; the match to TRBD1 covers 8 bases. The CDR3 contains 17 residues. Germline V gene data show CDR1 as MGHRA and CDR2 as YSYEKL. Trimming cost V 2 bases and J 3 bases; bases outside gene matches: 11. The CDR3 DNA reads TGCGCCAGCAGCCAATTTGAGGGCGGGACAGGACACACTGAAGCTTTCTTT. Its protein is CASSQFEGGTGHTEAFF.

The V call is TRBV19, the J call TRBJ2-3; possibly TRBD2 for D (5 bases). This CDR3 has 14 residues. The V and J ends lost 5 bases and 3 bases respectively, with 12 bases between them. Germline CDR1 and CDR2: LNHDA and SQIVND (reference sequence). CDR3 region: CASSSGKWTDTQYF. For the CDR3, the DNA is TGTGCCAGTAGTTCCGGGAAATGGACAGATACGCAGTATTTT.

The CDR3 nucleotides read TGCGCCAGCAGCTTACCGAGACAAGCACTATACGAGCAGTACTTC. Protein sequence: CASSLPRQALYEQYF. The genes are TRBV5-1 and TRBJ2-7; D ambiguous. Germline values: CDR1 SGHRS, CDR2 YFSETQ. Deletions cut 2 bases from V and 4 bases from J, with 16 bases between. The CDR3 sequence is 15 residues long.

This sequence joins TRBV5-1 and TRBJ2-1; 7 bases map to TRBD1. Unmatched junction bases numbered 9, after V lost 2 bases and J lost 7 bases. CDR3 length: 15 residues. The germline V gene encodes CDR1 SGHRS and CDR2 YFSETQ. Here the CDR3 reads CASSFRQGVGNEQFF. The CDR3, as DNA: TGCGCCAGCAGCTTCCGACAGGGCGTTGGGAATGAGCAGTTCTTC.

This chain uses TRBV5-1 with TRBJ2-7, with D maybe TRBD2 (5 bases). Germline CDR1 SGHRS, CDR2 YFSETQ. CDR3 length: 12 residues. Trimming removed 3 bases at V and 4 bases at J, with 8 bases between. CDR3 amino acids: CASSSRGYEQYF. The CDR3 coding sequence is TGCGCCAGCAGCTCCAGAGGGTACGAGCAGTACTTC.

This sequence joins TRBV29-1 and TRBJ2-3, with a tentative D call TRBD1 (6 bases). The CDR3 sequence is 12 residues long. Germline CDR1 SQVTM, CDR2 ANQGSEA. The V end was cut by 4 bases, the J end by 6 bases, with 11 bases between. The CDR3 reads CSVVLQGDTQYF. The CDR3 DNA sequence: TGCAGCGTTGTTCTTCAGGGGGATACGCAGTATTTT.

The CDR3 region has the DNA TGCGCCAGCAGCCAAGATCTTGTCGGGGCAGGAAAACTGTTTTTT. This codes for CASSQDLVGAGKLFF. The chain has TRBV4-3 and TRBJ1-4; a weak D match, TRBD1 (5 bases). Germline V gene sequence: CDR1 LGHNA, CDR2 YSLEER. V shed 0 bases and J shed 10 bases, with 15 bases lying between them. The CDR3 has 15 amino acids.

This chain uses TRBV30 with TRBJ1-1; 9 bases are shared with TRBD1. V trimming: 4 bases; J trimming: 3 bases; junction bases outside the gene matches: 6. CDR1 and CDR2 from the germline V gene are GTSNPN and SVGIG (reference sequence). This CDR3 comprises 14 residues. The CDR3 bases are TGTGCCTGGATCCCGCGGGACAGGGACACTGAAGCTTTCTTT. Protein sequence: CAWIPRDRDTEAFF.

V is TRBV28 and J is TRBJ1-5, with D possibly matching TRBD1 (5 bases). The V end was cut by 6 bases, the J end by 1 base, with 10 bases between. CDR3 length: 14 amino acids. CDR1 is MDHEN, CDR2 SYDVKM, per germline. DNA for the CDR3: TGTGCCAGCAGGGATTCAGGGAGCAATCAGCCCCAGCATTTT. It translates to CASRDSGSNQPQHF.

This sequence joins TRBV9 and TRBJ2-1; 15 bases line up with TRBD2. J lost 8 bases, V lost 3 bases, and 6 bases had no gene match. The CDR3 consists of 16 residues. Germline-derived CDR1 and CDR2 are SGDLS and YYNGEE. The DNA for the CDR3 is TGTGCCAGCAGCGCAGGACTAGCGGGAGGGCTAGATGAGCAGTTCTTC. Translation gives CASSAGLAGGLDEQFF.

The chain is built from TRBV19 and TRBJ1-5; possibly TRBD1 for D (6 bases). The V end was cut by 5 bases, the J end by 7 bases, with 21 bases between. Germline lookup yields CDR1 LNHDA and CDR2 SQIVND (reference sequence). CDR3 length: 16 residues. The CDR3 nucleotides read TGTGCCAGTAGTCCTCCGTGGGCAGGGGCAATGCAGCCCCAGCATTTT. This sequence encodes CASSPPWAGAMQPQHF.

The genes are TRBV7-8 and TRBJ2-7; no firm D call. The ends were cut back, 3 bases at V and 1 base at J, with 10 bases in the middle. Looked up from germline, CDR1 is SGHVS and CDR2 is FQNEAQ. CDR3 length: 14 residues. The CDR3 spells CASSLGTQSYEQYF. The CDR3 nucleotides read TGTGCCAGCAGCTTGGGAACCCAATCCTACGAGCAGTACTTC.

The chain employs TRBV5-4 and TRBJ1-1, with D possibly TRBD1 on 5 matching bases. V lost 1 base, J lost 4 bases, and 11 bases lay in between. The CDR3 totals 14 residues. Germline lookup yields CDR1 SGHNT and CDR2 YYREEE (reference sequence). This CDR3 is CASSLSGGGTEAFF. In DNA form, the CDR3 reads TGTGCCAGCAGCTTGTCGGGGGGGGGCACTGAAGCTTTCTTT.

This clone was detected once. The chain has TRBV7-9 and TRBJ2-7; possibly TRBD1 for D (6 bases). V was cut by 6 bases and J by 2 bases, with 17 bases left in between. CDR3 length: 15 amino acids. CDR1 and CDR2 (germline): SEHNR, FQNEAQ (reference sequence). The CDR3 reads CASRPKQGPTYEQYF. CDR3 DNA sequence: TGTGCCAGCAGGCCGAAACAGGGTCCCACCTACGAGCAGTACTTC.